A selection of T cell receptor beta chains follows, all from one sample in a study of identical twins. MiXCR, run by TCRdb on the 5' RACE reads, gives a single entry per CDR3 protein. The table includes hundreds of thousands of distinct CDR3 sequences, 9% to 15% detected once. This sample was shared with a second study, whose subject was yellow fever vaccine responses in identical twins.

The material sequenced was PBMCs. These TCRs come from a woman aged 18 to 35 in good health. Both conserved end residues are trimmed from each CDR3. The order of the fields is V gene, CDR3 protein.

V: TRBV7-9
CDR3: ASSFGDGTDTQY

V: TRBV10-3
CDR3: AISAGPSSYEQY

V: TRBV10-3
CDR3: AISGTKAGSSLETQY

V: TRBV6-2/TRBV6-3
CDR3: ASSYPMLGPGANVLT

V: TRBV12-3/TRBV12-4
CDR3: ASSPRGVAANYGYT

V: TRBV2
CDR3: ASSEVGAGVNTEAF

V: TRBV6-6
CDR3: ASSPQGRVQY

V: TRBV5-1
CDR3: ASSPNSPGQGFEQY

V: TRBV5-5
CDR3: ASSWGFLETGANVLT

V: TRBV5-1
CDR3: ASMVGSGGGSIQY

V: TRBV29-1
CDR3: SVDGGTGENTEAF

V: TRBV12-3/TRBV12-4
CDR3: TSSFKKLLTSPLHEQF

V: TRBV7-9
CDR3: ASSSRTGPDTQY

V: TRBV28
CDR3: ASSSLLAGGPPRGTDTQY

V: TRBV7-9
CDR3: ASNLDFAETQY

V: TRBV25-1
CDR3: ASSSHLGVIGTDTQY

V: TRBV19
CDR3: ASKSRSGGGEQF

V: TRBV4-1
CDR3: ASSHFWEETQY

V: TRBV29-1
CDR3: SVTRTSTDTQY

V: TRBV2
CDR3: ASRNPGVPNEKLF

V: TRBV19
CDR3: ASSKLAGVYNEQF

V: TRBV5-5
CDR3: ASSLFQNTEAF

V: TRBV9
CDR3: ASSVTPAGANTEAF

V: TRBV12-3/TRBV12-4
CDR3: ASRLPLVQTEAF

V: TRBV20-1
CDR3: SARLAGGPYEQY

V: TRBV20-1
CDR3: SASSRGGLSNQPQH

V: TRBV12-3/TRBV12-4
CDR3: ASSLEAAGLTKNIQY

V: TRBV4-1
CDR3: ASSQAIGTDTQY

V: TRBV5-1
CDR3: ASSLAGVGNTEAF

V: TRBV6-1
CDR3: ASSEGRVRMNTEAF

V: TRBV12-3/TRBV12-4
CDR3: ASGLGATAKNIQY

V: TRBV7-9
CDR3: ASSLAGEANTEAF

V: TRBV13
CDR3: ASSLEHKETQY

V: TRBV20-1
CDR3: SARELEGGSYEQY

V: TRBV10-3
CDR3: AISEGASGSRYNEQF

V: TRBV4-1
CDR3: ASSQGRPTNTEAF